Listed below are T cell receptor beta chains from one sample, sequenced in a study of T cells in Graves' hyperthyroidism and ophthalmopathy. MiXCR was run by TCRdb on the multiplex PCR reads, yielding one entry per CDR3 protein. The table records some 700,000 distinct CDR3 sequences, around a sixth of them present only once. The sample comprised blood. The origin of the receptors is a man aged 50-60 years with Graves' hyperthyroidism. Each CDR3 is given without its conserved first and last residue. The order of the fields is J gene, V gene, CDR3 protein.

j_gene: TRBJ1-2; v_gene: TRBV28; CDR3aa: ASTRTRDRPTRRGYT
j_gene: TRBJ1-5; v_gene: TRBV20-1; CDR3aa: SATGRTSNQPQH
j_gene: TRBJ1-1; v_gene: TRBV28; CDR3aa: ASSWIGKNTEAF
j_gene: TRBJ1-1; v_gene: TRBV4-3; CDR3aa: ASSMGGLGAF
j_gene: TRBJ1-2; v_gene: TRBV6-1; CDR3aa: ASSGTGTPYGYT
j_gene: TRBJ2-3; v_gene: TRBV5-1; CDR3aa: ASSHRTEPLTQY
j_gene: TRBJ2-1; v_gene: TRBV2; CDR3aa: ASSERTPSLSYNEQF
j_gene: TRBJ1-2; v_gene: TRBV7-8; CDR3aa: ASSSQGQPEGYGYT
j_gene: TRBJ1-5; v_gene: TRBV27; CDR3aa: ASSKQGGRGQPQH
j_gene: TRBJ1-4; v_gene: TRBV28; CDR3aa: ASSTGGIWEKLF
j_gene: TRBJ1-1; v_gene: TRBV19; CDR3aa: ASSMGQGMNTEAF
j_gene: TRBJ1-1; v_gene: TRBV12-3/TRBV12-4; CDR3aa: AAADSLNTEAF
j_gene: TRBJ1-2; v_gene: TRBV2; CDR3aa: ASSGLRDGQGYT
j_gene: TRBJ1-1; v_gene: TRBV7-8; CDR3aa: ASSLIPGREVAF
j_gene: TRBJ1-2; v_gene: TRBV7-9; CDR3aa: ASSLADRLTFLANYGYT
j_gene: TRBJ2-3; v_gene: TRBV7-9; CDR3aa: ASSLGTSGSVGTDTQY
j_gene: TRBJ2-3; v_gene: TRBV20-1; CDR3aa: SANPGLAGVTTQY
j_gene: TRBJ2-7; v_gene: TRBV19; CDR3aa: ASSFTTGDYEQY
j_gene: TRBJ2-5; v_gene: TRBV10-3; CDR3aa: AISESGGRETQY
j_gene: TRBJ2-1; v_gene: TRBV20-1; CDR3aa: SASLGTPNEQF
j_gene: TRBJ1-1; v_gene: TRBV3-1; CDR3aa: ASSFDRGNTEAF
j_gene: TRBJ2-7; v_gene: TRBV28; CDR3aa: ASSLGGAPTYEQY
j_gene: TRBJ1-1; v_gene: TRBV5-1; CDR3aa: ASSLVTGMTEAF
j_gene: TRBJ2-2; v_gene: TRBV5-1; CDR3aa: ASRNPAAGVAGELF
j_gene: TRBJ2-3; v_gene: TRBV29-1; CDR3aa: SVEYLRSSTDTQY
j_gene: TRBJ1-2; v_gene: TRBV19; CDR3aa: ASSIRLGSAQIGANYGYT
j_gene: TRBJ1-5; v_gene: TRBV27; CDR3aa: ASSIGTGFGQPQH
j_gene: TRBJ2-3; v_gene: TRBV20-1; CDR3aa: SVTGRHTDTQY
j_gene: TRBJ1-1; v_gene: TRBV29-1; CDR3aa: SVDPSRTGENTEAF
j_gene: TRBJ2-1; v_gene: TRBV12-3/TRBV12-4; CDR3aa: ASVTTREGVSYNEQF
j_gene: TRBJ2-5; v_gene: TRBV11-2; CDR3aa: ASSREGVTTQY
j_gene: TRBJ1-1; v_gene: TRBV28; CDR3aa: ASSPLPGGEGEAF
j_gene: TRBJ1-2; v_gene: TRBV15; CDR3aa: ATSSSPGQVYGYT
j_gene: TRBJ2-7; v_gene: TRBV11-2; CDR3aa: ASSLTISYEQY
j_gene: TRBJ2-7; v_gene: TRBV28; CDR3aa: ASIGRVTYEQY
j_gene: TRBJ2-1; v_gene: TRBV7-9; CDR3aa: ASSIGGDSYNEQF
j_gene: TRBJ1-2; v_gene: TRBV20-1; CDR3aa: SGNLDPNYGYT
j_gene: TRBJ1-2; v_gene: TRBV3-1; CDR3aa: ASSPRTGVHGYT
j_gene: TRBJ2-5; v_gene: TRBV2; CDR3aa: ASSGAGVQETQY
j_gene: TRBJ1-4; v_gene: TRBV11-3; CDR3aa: ASSPGGSVYDEKLF
j_gene: TRBJ2-5; v_gene: TRBV5-1; CDR3aa: ASSLVQGSWNEETQY